These 5 T cell receptor beta chains came from one sample sequenced in a study of blood T cells in healthy people across ages. The second PCR ran roughly 7 to 11 cycles with a sample-barcoded 5' primer and J-beta primers. TCRdb re-analysed the 5' RACE reads in MiXCR, keeping a single row per CDR3 protein. Here the sample spans about 1.5 million distinct CDR3 sequences, 42% being singletons. Sequencing used blood. The receptors derive from a woman aged 18-29 years in good health.

There are a few counts of this clonotype. The J gene is TRBJ1-2, the V gene TRBV4-1, with 9 bases matching TRBD1. CDR3 length equals 17 residues. J gave up 4 bases and V 5 bases, and 14 bases lay outside the gene matches. Germline V gives CDR1 MGHRA, CDR2 YSYEKL. Here the CDR3 reads CASSTRDRDMLSYGYTF. For the CDR3, the DNA is TGCGCCAGCAGCACCCGGGACAGGGATATGTTGTCCTATGGCTACACCTTC.

CDR3 loop: CASSFVLTGADTQYF. The CDR3 DNA follows: TGTGCCAGCAGTTTCGTCCTCACAGGGGCAGATACGCAGTATTTT. This chain joins TRBV12-3 or TRBV12-4 and TRBJ2-3, with TRBD1 matching over 7 bases. The CDR3 is 15 amino acids. The V and J ends lost 3 bases and 4 bases, in that order; junction bases with no gene match: 7.

Only a few counts were recorded for this clonotype. The chain has TRBV29-1 and TRBJ1-1, with D possibly matching TRBD1 (6 bases). The CDR3 totals 14 residues. CDR1 SQVTM and CDR2 ANQGSEA come from the germline V gene. Trimming stripped 6 bases from V and 3 bases from J, with 17 bases between. The CDR3 DNA sequence: TGCAGCGTAGCCACAGGGTGGAGGTACACTGAAGCTTTCTTT. Its translation is CSVATGWRYTEAFF. The whole variable domain, remainder taken from reference TRBV29-1 and TRBJ1-1, is SAVISQKPSRDICQRGTSLTIQCQVDSQVTMMFWYRQQPGQSLTLIATANQGSEATYESGFVIDKFPISRPNLTFSTLTVSNMSPEDSSIYLCSVATGWRYTEAFFGQGTRLTVV.

This clonotype was counted only a few times. The chain carries TRBV6-5 and TRBJ1-2; TRBD1 matches 10 bases. This CDR3 has 13 residues. V lost 7 bases, J lost 8 bases, and 7 bases stayed unmatched. CDR1 is MNHEY, CDR2 SVGAGI, per germline. This chain's CDR3 is CASTETGGRGYTF. Here the CDR3 DNA reads TGTGCCAGCACCGAGACAGGGGGCAGGGGCTACACCTTC.

This chain's CDR3 is CSASGLVQFF. CDR3 DNA sequence: TGCAGTGCTAGTGGACTAGTTCAGTTCTTC. This chain joins TRBV20-1 and TRBJ2-1, with 7 bases matching TRBD2. Germline V CDR1 and CDR2: DFQATT, SNEGSKA (reference sequence). This CDR3 contains 10 residues. Losses at the gene ends were 3 bases for V and 13 bases for J; bases not matched to a gene: 3.